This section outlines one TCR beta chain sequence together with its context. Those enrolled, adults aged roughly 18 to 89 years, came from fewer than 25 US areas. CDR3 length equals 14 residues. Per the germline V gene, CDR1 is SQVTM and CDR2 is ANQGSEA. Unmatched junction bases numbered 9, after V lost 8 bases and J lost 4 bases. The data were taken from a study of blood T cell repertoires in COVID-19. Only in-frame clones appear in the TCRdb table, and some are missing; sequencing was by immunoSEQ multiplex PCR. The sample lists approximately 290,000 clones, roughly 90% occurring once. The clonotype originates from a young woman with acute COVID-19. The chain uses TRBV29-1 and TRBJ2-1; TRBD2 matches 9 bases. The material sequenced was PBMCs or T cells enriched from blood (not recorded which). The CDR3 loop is CSTSRLAEYNEQFF. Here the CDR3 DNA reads TGCAGCACCTCTCGACTAGCGGAATACAATGAGCAGTTCTTC.